This TCR beta chain originates from a study of CD8+CD57+ T cells in acquired aplastic anemia. The overall study: On average, sorted CD4+ and CD8+ cells gave approximately 3.5 ug of DNA. Notes on the study in general: Around 29 shared CD8+ CDR3s appeared highly expressed within patients' immunodominant clones. With respect to CD8+ Simpson's diversity, patients and controls did not differ significantly.

The germline V gene encodes CDR1 DFQATT and CDR2 SNEGSKA (reference sequence). This CDR3 spans 13 amino acids. Trimming cost V 6 bases and J 0 bases, with 12 bases left between them. This clonotype was counted a single time. As yet, its antigen is unknown. The authors sequenced patients whose flow cytometry had shown CD8+CD57+ cell expansion. Therapy had not been given to patients before blood sampling. The TCR beta profiling, which covered VDJ combination and CDR3 sequence, was carried out using genomic DNA as the template. TCRdb re-derived calls from the reads in MiXCR, one entry per CDR3 protein. The sample consists of 200,000 or so distinct CDR3 sequences, under 55% of them appearing once.

The clonotype comes from a human donor with aplastic anemia. The gene calls are TRBV20-1 and TRBJ2-7, with D perhaps matching TRBD1 or TRBD2 (5 bases each). Material: sorted CD4+, CD8+, or CD8+CD57+ T cells (not recorded which) from PBMCs. The CDR3: CSATGTDSYEQYF. The CDR3 DNA is TGCAGTGCCACCGGGACGGACTCCTACGAGCAGTACTTC.